These 10 T cell receptor beta chains were sequenced from one sample in a study of blood T cell repertoires in COVID-19. Assay used: immunoSEQ multiplex PCR; TCRdb lists only in-frame clones, some missing. This table has approximately 210,000 clones, roughly 86% appearing once. Sample: peripheral blood. The receptors were gathered from a middle-aged woman with acute or convalescent COVID-19.

This chain joins TRBV29-1 and TRBJ1-4, with 7 bases identical to TRBD1. Germline values: CDR1 SQVTM, CDR2 ANQGSEA. The ends lost 4 bases at V and 8 bases at J; junction bases unmatched: 7. The CDR3 runs to 13 residues. The DNA for the CDR3 is TGCAGCGTTGTTTCCGCAGGGGGGGAAAAACTGTTTTTT. As protein: CSVVSAGGEKLFF.

V gene TRBV3-1 (or the pseudogene TRBV3-2) combines with J gene TRBJ2-3; 9 bases map to TRBD2. The CDR3 has 16 residues. Germline V gives CDR1 LGHDT, CDR2 YNNKEL (reference sequence). Trimming at V came to 0 bases and at J to 14 bases, leaving 15 bases not matched to a gene. CDR3: CASSQDLGASGTSRYF. CDR3 nucleotides: TGTGCCAGCAGCCAAGATCTGGGGGCTAGCGGGACCTCCAGGTATTTT.

The rearrangement links TRBV7-2 to TRBJ1-1, with D perhaps TRBD1 (6 bases). This CDR3 region has 15 residues. Trimming took off 3 bases at V and 2 bases at J, with 13 bases between the two ends. CDR1 is SGHTA, CDR2 FQGNSA, per germline. CDR3 bases: TGTGCCAGCAGCTTGTCCGCCAGGGGCAACACTGAAGCTTTCTTT. Its translation is CASSLSARGNTEAFF.

In regard to this clone: The same CDR3 arises from other DNA sequences in this sample as well. The genes are TRBV27 and TRBJ1-1, with D possibly matching TRBD1 (5 bases). Per the germline V gene, CDR1 is MNHEY and CDR2 is SMNVEV (reference sequence). V gave up 2 bases and J gave up 3 bases, with 7 bases separating them. This CDR3 contains 13 residues. CDR3 in amino acids: CASSLQGDTEAFF. In nucleotides, the CDR3 is TGTGCCAGCAGTTTACAAGGGGACACTGAAGCTTTCTTT.

CDR3 sequence (DNA): TGTGCCAGCAGAACTAGCGGGGGAGATGAGCAGTTCTTC. Translated: CASRTSGGDEQFF. The J gene is TRBJ2-1, the V gene TRBV6-5; 11 bases fit TRBD2. Germline loops: CDR1 MNHEY, CDR2 SVGAGI. This CDR3 spans 13 amino acids. Trimming cost V 6 bases and J 8 bases; bases outside gene matches: 3.

The J gene is TRBJ2-5, the V gene TRBV6-2 or TRBV6-3; 9 nucleotides align to TRBD2. There are 19 residues in the CDR3. Unmatched junction bases numbered 18, after V lost 2 bases and J lost 5 bases. Germline-derived CDR1 and CDR2 are MNHEY and SVGEGT. The CDR3 nucleotides are TGTGCCAGCAGTTACCCTACCCGGACTAGCGAGACTTCCCGGGAGACCCAGTACTTC. Amino acid sequence: CASSYPTRTSETSRETQYF.

This clone was counted between two and nine times. The chain employs TRBV6-6 and TRBJ1-2, with D maybe TRBD1 (6 bases). The CDR3 has 14 amino acids. Trimming took 11 bases from V and 0 from J, leaving 16 bases between them. The germline V gene encodes CDR1 MNHNY and CDR2 SVGAGI (reference sequence). As DNA, the CDR3 is TGTGCCGTAGGGGGACACCAAACTAACTATGGCTACACCTTC. Translation gives CAVGGHQTNYGYTF.

V is TRBV7-9 and J is TRBJ2-3; 7 bases are shared with TRBD2. The J segment lost 0 bases and the V segment lost 4 bases, leaving 4 bases of the junction unmatched. The CDR3 has 15 amino acids. CDR1 and CDR2 from the germline V gene are SEHNR and FQNEAQ (reference sequence). The CDR3 coding sequence is TGTGCCAGCAGCTCGGTTAGCGGGAGCACAGATACGCAGTATTTT. Translation gives CASSSVSGSTDTQYF.

The gene calls are TRBV6-2 or TRBV6-3 and TRBJ1-5; tentative D call: TRBD1 (5 bases). There are 14 residues in the CDR3. Trimming stripped 2 bases from V and 7 bases from J, with 12 bases between. Germline CDR1 reads MNHEY; CDR2 reads SVGEGT. CDR3 loop: CASSYGEGRQPQHF. The CDR3 coding sequence is TGTGCCAGCAGTTACGGCGAGGGGAGGCAGCCCCAGCATTTT.

Concerning this clone: Within the sample, other DNA sequences also encode this same CDR3. This sequence joins TRBV27 and TRBJ2-7; 8 bases are a match to TRBD1. Germline V gene sequence: CDR1 MNHEY, CDR2 SMNVEV (reference sequence). V gave up 3 bases and J gave up 2 bases; unmatched junction bases: 3. The CDR3 spans 14 residues. CDR3 DNA: TGTGCCAGCAGTTTCCGGGACAGGACCTACGAGCAGTACTTC. Amino acid sequence: CASSFRDRTYEQYF.